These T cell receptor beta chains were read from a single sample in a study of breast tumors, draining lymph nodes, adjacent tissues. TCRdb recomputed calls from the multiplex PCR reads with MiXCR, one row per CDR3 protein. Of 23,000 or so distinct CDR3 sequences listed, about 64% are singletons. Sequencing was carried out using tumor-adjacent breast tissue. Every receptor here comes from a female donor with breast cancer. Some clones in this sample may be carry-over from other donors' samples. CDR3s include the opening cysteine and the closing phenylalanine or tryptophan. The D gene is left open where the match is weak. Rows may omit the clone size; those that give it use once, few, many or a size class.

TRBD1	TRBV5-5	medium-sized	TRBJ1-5	TGTGCCAGCAGCTTGGAGGCAGGGGGTCAGCCCCAGCATTTT	CASSLEAGGQPQHF
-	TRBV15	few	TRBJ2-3	TGTGCCACCAGCAGAGAATGGGGAGGCACAGATACGCAGTATTTT	CATSREWGGTDTQYF
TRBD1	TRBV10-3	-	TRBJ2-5	TGTGCCATCAGTGAGCCCGGGACAGAGAAGACCCAGTACTTC	CAISEPGTEKTQYF
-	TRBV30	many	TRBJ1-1	TGTGCCCTGGGGGAGGGATCCACTGAAGCTTTCTTT	CALGEGSTEAFF
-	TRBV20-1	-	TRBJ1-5	TGCAGTGCTAGTCCTGGGGCGTTTGATCAGCCCCAGCATTTT	CSASPGAFDQPQHF
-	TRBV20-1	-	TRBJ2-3	TGCAGAGCCGGCGGGGATACGCAGTATTTT	CRAGGDTQYF
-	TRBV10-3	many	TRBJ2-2	TGTGCCATCAGTGAGTCCGCTAGCGTTAACACCGGGGAGCTGTTTTTT	CAISESASVNTGELFF
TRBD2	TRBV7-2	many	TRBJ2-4	TGTGCCAGCAGCCACCCTAGCGGGAGGGCCAACATTCAGTACTTC	CASSHPSGRANIQYF
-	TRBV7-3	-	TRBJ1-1	TGTGCCAGCAGTCATGGGGGAGGAACTGAAGCTTTCTTT	CASSHGGGTEAFF
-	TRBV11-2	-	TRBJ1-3	TGTGCCAGCAAACTCGACGGTTACTCTGGAAACACCATATATTTT	CASKLDGYSGNTIYF
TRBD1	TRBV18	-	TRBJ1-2	TGTGCCAGCTCACCGGGACAGGGTACCTATGGCTACACCTTC	CASSPGQGTYGYTF
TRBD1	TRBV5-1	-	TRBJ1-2	TGCGCCAGCAGCTTGACAGGGGGGCTCTATGGCTACACCTTC	CASSLTGGLYGYTF
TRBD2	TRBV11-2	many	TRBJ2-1	TGTGCCAGCAGCGCCTGGACTAGCGGGAGCAATGAGCAGTTCTTC	CASSAWTSGSNEQFF
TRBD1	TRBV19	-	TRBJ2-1	TGTGCCAGTAGTATAGGAGGACAGGGGGCGAATGAGCAGTTCTTC	CASSIGGQGANEQFF
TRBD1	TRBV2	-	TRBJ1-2	TGTGCCAGCAGTGTGGACAGGGATCACTATGGCTACACCTTC	CASSVDRDHYGYTF
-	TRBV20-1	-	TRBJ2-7	TGCAGTGCGCAAGGGACACTCGGGCATGGGCAGTACTTC	CSAQGTLGHGQYF
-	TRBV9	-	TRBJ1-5	TGTGCCAGCAGCTCCGGGGGGTTGGGACAGCCCCAGCATTTT	CASSSGGLGQPQHF
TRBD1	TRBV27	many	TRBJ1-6	TGTGCCAGCACCCATTGGACAGGATCCTCACCCCTCCACTTT	CASTHWTGSSPLHF
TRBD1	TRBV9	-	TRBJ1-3	TGTGCCAGCAGCGGACAGGGGGTATCTGGAAACACCATATATTTT	CASSGQGVSGNTIYF
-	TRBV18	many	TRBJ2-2	TGTGCCAGCTCACCACAGAACGGGGAGCTGTTTTTT	CASSPQNGELFF
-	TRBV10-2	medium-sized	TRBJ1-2	TGCGCCAGCAGTGGCGCGGAGACAGAAGTTAACTATGGCTACACCTTC	CASSGAETEVNYGYTF
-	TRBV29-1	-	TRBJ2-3	TGCAGCGTTTGGACACAAAGCACAGATACGCAGTATTTT	CSVWTQSTDTQYF
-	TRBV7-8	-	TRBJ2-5	TGTGCCAGCAGCTCTAGCTTTGAGACCCAGTACTTC	CASSSSFETQYF